One and the same sample provided the 27 T cell receptor beta chains below, sequenced in a study of CD8+CD57+ T cells in acquired aplastic anemia. According to the study, genomic DNA was the template for TCR beta VDJ and CDR3 profiling. Each CDR3 protein is one row after TCRdb ran MiXCR on the reads. The sample gives around 130,000 distinct CDR3 sequences, around 50% of which show up once; roughly 2.6% is in the top ten. The sequencing sample was made of sorted CD4+, CD8+, or CD8+CD57+ T cells (not recorded which) from PBMCs. These receptors all stem from a human donor in good health, serving as a control.

This clonotype appeared once. This chain connects TRBV6-1 to TRBJ2-3, with 12 bases fitting TRBD1. V was pared by 11 bases and J by 4 bases, with 7 bases of the junction left unmatched. The CDR3 is made up of 14 amino acids. Germline CDR1 is MNHNS and CDR2 is SASEGT. The CDR3 DNA reads TGTGCCCGCCGGGGGACAGGGGGCGCAGATACGCAGTATTTT. It is translated as CARRGTGGADTQYF.

The V and J genes are TRBV2 and TRBJ2-2; D gene unclear. V lost 1 base to trimming and J lost 1 base, with 7 bases between them. The CDR3 covers 15 residues. CDR1 and CDR2 from the germline V gene are SNHLY and FYNNEI. The CDR3 DNA is TGTGCCAGCAGTGAAGACTTCGAGAACACCGGGGAGCTGTTTTTT. Its translation: CASSEDFENTGELFF.

This clonotype has just a few counts. An end of the junction differs from the germline gene, which may be a read error. The CDR3 DNA follows: TGCAGTCCTAGTTTTCCGGACAGGAACAGTCAGCCCCAGCATTTT. Protein: CSPSFPDRNSQPQHF. The genes are TRBV20-1 and TRBJ1-5; 7 nucleotides match TRBD1. The germline V gene has CDR1 DFQATT and CDR2 SNEGSKA (reference sequence). The CDR3 is 15 amino acids.

The V and J genes are TRBV24-1 and TRBJ2-2; 8 bases match TRBD1. J lost 7 bases, V lost 5 bases, and 5 bases had no gene match. The CDR3 contains 14 residues. Germline V lookup: CDR1 KGHDR, CDR2 SFDVKD. The CDR3, as DNA: TGTGCCACCAGTGCCAGGACAGGGAACGGGGAGCTGTTTTTT. It yields the protein CATSARTGNGELFF.

This clonotype occurred once. The rearrangement links TRBV6-2 or TRBV6-3 to TRBJ2-4; D is possibly TRBD1 (6 bases). Germline lookup yields CDR1 MNHEY and CDR2 SVGEGT. The CDR3 is made up of 16 amino acids. Trimming stripped 4 bases from V and 0 bases from J, with 13 bases between. CDR3 sequence (DNA): TGTGCCAGCAGTTCAGGGGATGCCCTAGCCAAAAACATTCAGTACTTC. It encodes CASSSGDALAKNIQYF.

The chain joins TRBV10-3 to TRBJ1-2; unclear D gene. Germline CDR1 reads ENHRY; CDR2 reads SYGVKD. The CDR3 contains 15 residues. V lost 1 base and J 8 bases, leaving 17 bases between the germline ends. CDR3 nucleotide sequence: TGTGCCATCAGTGAGTTGGCGGACTCAGTTGTAGGCTACACCTTC. It specifies CAISELADSVVGYTF.

V and J are TRBV20-1 and TRBJ2-3, with D possibly being TRBD2 (5 bases). V was shortened by 0 bases and J by 1 base, with 20 bases between the two germline ends. The CDR3 contains 18 residues. The germline CDR1 and CDR2 sequences are DFQATT and SNEGSKA (reference sequence). The CDR3 DNA reads TGCAGTGCTAGAGATCTCGGGGTTTGGGGATGGGGCACAGATACGCAGTATTTT. Translated, it gives CSARDLGVWGWGTDTQYF.

The chain recombines TRBV19 with TRBJ2-2; 11 nucleotides agree with TRBD2. This CDR3 contains 15 residues. V shed 7 bases, J shed 6 bases, and the junction held 7 bases outside the gene matches. Germline-derived CDR1 and CDR2 are LNHDA and SQIVND (reference sequence). The CDR3 reads CASISQLAGAGELFF. Written as DNA, the CDR3 is TGTGCCAGTATCTCCCAACTAGCGGGGGCCGGGGAGCTGTTTTTT. The full variable domain, completed using reference TRBV19 and TRBJ2-2, is DGGITQSPKYLFRKEGQNVTLSCEQNLNHDAMYWYRQDPGQGLRLIYYSQIVNDFQKGDIAEGYSVSREKKESFPLTVTSAQKNPTAFYLCASISQLAGAGELFFGEGSRLTVL.

This clonotype was seen a handful of times. The CDR3 loop reads CASSLGTSGSNEQFF. In DNA form, the CDR3 reads TGTGCCAGCAGCTTAGGGACTAGCGGGAGCAATGAGCAGTTCTTC. V is TRBV11-2 and J is TRBJ2-1, with 13 bases identical to TRBD2. Germline CDR1 and CDR2: SGHAT and FQNNGV. Trimming took 1 base from V and 6 from J; bases not matched to a gene: 0. The CDR3 length is 15 residues.

This clonotype came up a few times. A junction end diverges from the germline sequence, so it may reflect a read error. V usage is TRBV18 and J usage is TRBJ1-2; maybe TRBD1 (5 bases). The CDR3 loop spans 15 amino acids. Germline V gives CDR1 KGHSH, CDR2 LQKENI. For the CDR3, the DNA is TGTGCCCGCTCACCAAGGGCCGACAGCCTATATGGCTACACCTTC. Its translation is CARSPRADSLYGYTF.

The gene calls are TRBV2 and TRBJ1-2; tentative D call: TRBD1 (5 bases). This CDR3 contains 13 residues. V lost 5 bases and J lost 4, with 11 bases in between. Germline V gene lookup returns CDR1 SNHLY and CDR2 FYNNEI. The CDR3 DNA reads TGTGCCAGCAGTAAGACAGCCACCTATGGCTACACCTTC. Its protein is CASSKTATYGYTF. Combining the CDR3 with reference TRBV2 and TRBJ1-2 gives the whole variable domain EPEVTQTPSHQVTQMGQEVILRCVPISNHLYFYWYRQILGQKVEFLVSFYNNEISEKSEIFDDQFSVERPDGSNFTLKIRSTKLEDSAMYFCASSKTATYGYTFGSGTRLTVV.

The CDR3 DNA sequence: TGTGCCAGCAGTGACCTCACAGGGGGTCGAGAGACCCAGTACTTC. The encoded protein is CASSDLTGGRETQYF. This chain joins TRBV2 and TRBJ2-5; 8 positions agree with TRBD1. The length of the CDR3 is 15 residues. V trimming: 3 bases; J trimming: 4 bases; junction bases outside the gene matches: 7. The V gene's germline CDR1 is SNHLY and CDR2 FYNNEI. The variable domain in full, completed from reference TRBV2 and TRBJ2-5, reads EPEVTQTPSHQVTQMGQEVILRCVPISNHLYFYWYRQILGQKVEFLVSFYNNEISEKSEIFDDQFSVERPDGSNFTLKIRSTKLEDSAMYFCASSDLTGGRETQYFGPGTRLLVL.

This clonotype has only a few counts. The rearrangement joins TRBV10-1 to TRBJ1-2, with D uncertain. Per germline, CDR1 WNHNN and CDR2 SYGVQD (reference sequence). Trimming took 8 bases from V and 1 from J, leaving 14 bases between them. The CDR3 loop spans 14 amino acids. CDR3 sequence reads: CASCSEPVNYGYTF. The CDR3, as DNA: TGCGCCAGCTGCTCCGAGCCAGTTAACTATGGCTACACCTTC.

This clonotype occurred many times. V is TRBV2 and J is TRBJ1-1; D gene unclear. Germline V gives CDR1 SNHLY, CDR2 FYNNEI. Trimming cost V 8 bases and J 3 bases, with 13 bases left between them. The CDR3 has 13 amino acids. CDR3 protein: CASEGRQDTEAFF. CDR3 DNA: TGTGCCAGCGAAGGGAGGCAGGACACTGAAGCTTTCTTT.

In DNA, the CDR3 is TGTGCCAGCATTAAGGACACCCCCTCCTATAATTCACCCCTCCACTTT. Its protein product is CASIKDTPSYNSPLHF. The chain uses TRBV10-3 and TRBJ1-6, with a weak D call TRBD1 (5 bases). Germline V gives CDR1 ENHRY, CDR2 SYGVKD. This CDR3 has 16 amino acids. V was pared by 10 bases and J by 0 bases, with 16 bases between.

This clonotype was observed a handful of times. Given the absence of the conserved phenylalanine or tryptophan at the CDR3 end, a read error is likely. The CDR3 DNA is TGCAGCGTTGAAGACCCCGGGACAGCTAGCTACACCTCC. Amino acid sequence: CSVEDPGTASYTS. This chain links TRBV29-1 with TRBJ1-2; 7 bases are a match to TRBD1. The CDR3 is made up of 13 amino acids. The trim removed 0 bases at V and 9 bases at J, leaving 7 bases unmatched. Germline loops: CDR1 SQVTM, CDR2 ANQGSEA.

This chain joins TRBV24-1 and TRBJ2-5, with D perhaps assigned TRBD1 or TRBD2 (5 bases each). This CDR3 is 14 amino acids long. Germline V gene data show CDR1 as KGHDR and CDR2 as SFDVKD. The ends were cut back, 4 bases at V and 3 bases at J, with 11 bases in the middle. The CDR3 reads CATSETGTEETQYF. The CDR3, as DNA: TGTGCCACCAGTGAGACCGGGACCGAAGAGACCCAGTACTTC.

This clonotype was observed at least ten times. A much bigger clone sits one base away, suggesting this may be a read error. The chain uses TRBV15 and TRBJ1-5; D unresolved. Germline CDR1 reads LNHNV; CDR2 reads YYDKDF (reference sequence). CDR3 length: 15 residues. The CDR3 DNA follows: TGTGCCACCAGCAGAGATTCGAGGGCTAATCGGCCCCAGCATTTT. Protein sequence: CATSRDSRANRPQHF.

The chain couples TRBV19 to TRBJ1-1, with 9 bases fitting TRBD1. Germline V gene lookup returns CDR1 LNHDA and CDR2 SQIVND (reference sequence). The CDR3 runs 14 residues. V lost 6 bases to trimming and J lost 4 bases; unmatched junction nucleotides: 6. The CDR3, as DNA: TGTGCCAGTAGCCGGGACAGGGTCGGCACTGAAGCTTTCTTT. This codes for CASSRDRVGTEAFF.

This clonotype has a count of ten or more. The chain couples TRBV20-1 to TRBJ2-2; 9 nucleotides align to TRBD1. In germline, CDR1 is DFQATT, CDR2 SNEGSKA (reference sequence). Trimming removed 6 bases from V and 3 bases from J; junction bases left unmatched: 8. This CDR3 region has 15 residues. CDR3 in amino acids: CSATTGQGYTGELFF. In DNA, the CDR3 is TGCAGTGCCACTACCGGACAGGGGTACACCGGGGAGCTGTTTTTT.

This clonotype was recorded many times. The chain couples TRBV9 to TRBJ2-5, with TRBD2 identical over 10 bases. Germline CDR1 reads SGDLS; CDR2 reads YYNGEE. V gave up 4 bases and J gave up 5 bases; unmatched junction bases: 8. The CDR3 loop spans 15 amino acids. This CDR3 reads CASSSGLARVETQYF. In nucleotides, the CDR3 is TGTGCCAGCAGCTCGGGACTAGCGAGAGTGGAGACCCAGTACTTC. The entire variable domain, with the rest obtained from reference TRBV9 and TRBJ2-5, is as follows: DSGVTQTPKHLITATGQRVTLRCSPRSGDLSVYWYQQSLDQGLQFLIQYYNGEERAKGNILERFSAQQFPDLHSELNLSSLELGDSALYFCASSSGLARVETQYFGPGTRLLVL.

This clonotype has a count of ten or more. The conserved phenylalanine or tryptophan is not found at the CDR3 terminus, so this likely reflects a read error. The chain carries TRBV19 and TRBJ1-1, with D maybe TRBD1 (5 bases). The germline V gene has CDR1 LNHDA and CDR2 SQIVND (reference sequence). There are 14 residues in the CDR3. V lost 7 bases and J lost 1, with 13 bases in between. The CDR3 DNA reads TGTGCCAGTAAATCCGACAGAGGGAACACTGAAGCTTTCCTT. It specifies CASKSDRGNTEAFL.

The chain has TRBV5-1 and TRBJ1-2; tentatively, D is TRBD1 (6 bases). Germline values: CDR1 SGHRS, CDR2 YFSETQ. With 3 bases removed from V and 8 bases from J, the gap between germline ends came to 20 bases. This CDR3 region has 15 residues. This chain's CDR3 is CASSWGREGSGGYTF. In DNA form, the CDR3 reads TGCGCCAGCAGCTGGGGGCGCGAGGGGTCTGGAGGCTACACCTTC.

Points on this clonotype: The CDR3 does not close with the conserved phenylalanine or tryptophan, likely indicating a read error. This CDR3 is CASSSKVSTEAFS. CDR3 coding DNA: TGTGCCAGCAGCTCCAAGGTCTCCACTGAAGCTTTCTCT. The genes are TRBV7-2 and TRBJ1-1; no clear D. In germline, CDR1 is SGHTA, CDR2 FQGNSA. The CDR3 extends over 13 amino acids. V was trimmed by 4 bases and J by 4 bases, leaving 10 bases between them.

In this sample, this clonotype turned up many times. V gene TRBV5-1 combines with J gene TRBJ2-3, with 14 bases aligning to TRBD2. The CDR3 length is 18 residues. Germline loops: CDR1 SGHRS, CDR2 YFSETQ. V lost 0 bases to trimming and J lost 6 bases; unmatched junction nucleotides: 9. The CDR3 nucleotides are TGCGCCAGCAGCTTGGGGTGGACTAGCGGGGGGCCCACGGATACGCAGTATTTT. It yields the protein CASSLGWTSGGPTDTQYF.

The J gene is TRBJ1-2, the V gene TRBV20-1, with a tentative D call TRBD1 (5 bases). Germline V gene lookup returns CDR1 DFQATT and CDR2 SNEGSKA (reference sequence). The CDR3 has 14 residues. With 5 bases removed from V and 6 bases from J, the gap between germline ends came to 19 bases. The CDR3 nucleotides read TGCAGTGCTTCCGACAGCCGCCGTCAAGATGGCTACACCTTC. It codes for CSASDSRRQDGYTF.

This clonotype was seen a single time. The J gene is TRBJ2-7, the V gene TRBV10-1, with 9 bases lining up with TRBD1. The J segment lost 5 bases and the V segment lost 4 bases, leaving 12 bases of the junction unmatched. The CDR3 is 16 amino acids. Germline V gives CDR1 WNHNN, CDR2 SYGVQD (reference sequence). The DNA of the CDR3 is TGCGCCAGCAGTGGGTCTAAAGGGACAGGGATACACGAGCAGTACTTC. Translation gives CASSGSKGTGIHEQYF.